These T cell receptor beta chains were read from a single sample in a study of blood T cell repertoires in COVID-19. Produced via immunoSEQ multiplex PCR; TCRdb's table is partial and in-frame only. The sample includes tens of thousands of clones, around 83% seen only once; the top ten take approximately 10%. The source material was peripheral blood. The receptors were sampled from a man aged 45 to 65 with COVID-19, enrolled during active disease. CDR3s include the opening cysteine and the closing phenylalanine or tryptophan. A D gene is named only where the DNA matches it firmly. Size is stated for part of the rows, as once, few or many counts, or as a class when the clone is expanded.

TRBV24-1	TRBD1	-	TRBJ2-5	CATSAAGTGGTQYF	TGTGCCACCAGTGCCGCTGGGACAGGGGGGACCCAGTACTTC
TRBV25-1	-	-	TRBJ1-4	CASSEPQGRGEKLFF	TGTGCCAGCAGTGAACCACAGGGTCGAGGGGAAAAACTGTTTTTT
TRBV21-1	-	-	TRBJ2-3	CASSTPTRQGTDTQYF	TGTGCCAGCAGCACACCAACCCGACAGGGCACAGATACGCAGTATTTT
TRBV28	TRBD2	once	TRBJ2-3	CASSLRLAGVTDTQYF	TGTGCCAGCAGTTTACGACTAGCGGGAGTAACAGATACGCAGTATTTT
TRBV5-1	TRBD2	-	TRBJ2-1	CASSLTSGSNEQFF	TGCGCCAGCAGCTTGACTAGCGGGAGCAATGAGCAGTTCTTC
TRBV30	TRBD2	-	TRBJ2-1	CASHGQLAMFF	TGTGCCTCCCACGGCCAACTAGCGATGTTCTTC
TRBV3-1/TRBV3-2	-	-	TRBJ1-5	CASSQDGGNQPQHF	TGTGCCAGCAGCCAAGATGGAGGCAATCAGCCCCAGCATTTT
TRBV11-1	-	once	TRBJ1-2	CASSADRFYGYTF	TGTGCCAGCAGCGCGGACAGATTCTATGGCTACACCTTC
TRBV19	TRBD1	-	TRBJ1-1	CASITQGAPEAFF	TGTGCCAGTATTACCCAGGGGGCCCCTGAAGCTTTCTTT
TRBV25-1	-	-	TRBJ2-2	CASSDRVTGELFF	TGTGCCAGCAGCGACAGAGTCACCGGGGAGCTGTTTTTT
TRBV6-4	-	-	TRBJ2-2	CASSATTRTGELFF	TGTGCCAGCAGTGCAACGACTCGGACCGGGGAGCTGTTTTTT
TRBV6-5	TRBD1	-	TRBJ1-1	CASGLTGRRTEAFF	TGTGCCAGCGGATTGACAGGGAGGAGGACTGAAGCTTTCTTT
TRBV2	-	-	TRBJ1-6	CASSVGPSNNSPLHF	TGTGCCAGCAGTGTTGGGCCGTCCAATAATTCACCCCTCCACTTT
TRBV19	TRBD1	once	TRBJ2-5	CASSEGQGSETQYF	TGTGCCAGTAGTGAGGGACAGGGGTCAGAGACCCAGTACTTC
TRBV29-1	TRBD2	-	TRBJ2-7	CSVAGGTYEQYF	TGCAGCGTTGCGGGAGGAACCTACGAGCAGTACTTC
TRBV10-1	TRBD2	-	TRBJ2-1	CASSKTGPAGAGEQFF	TGCGCCAGCAGTAAAACCGGACCTGCGGGAGCAGGCGAGCAGTTCTTC
TRBV19	TRBD1	-	TRBJ2-3	CASSPHHRGRVTDTQYF	TGTGCCAGTAGTCCCCACCACAGGGGGCGCGTGACAGATACGCAGTATTTT
TRBV2	TRBD1	-	TRBJ2-7	CASSGDSYEQYF	TGTGCCAGCAGTGGGGACAGCTACGAGCAGTACTTC
TRBV5-1	-	once	TRBJ1-2	CASSLTGNNYGYTF	TGCGCCAGCAGCTTAACAGGGAATAACTATGGCTACACCTTC
TRBV27	TRBD1	-	TRBJ1-2	CASSRDRASGYTF	TGTGCCAGCAGCCGCGACAGGGCCAGTGGCTACACCTTC
TRBV6-5	-	-	TRBJ1-1	CASSRRGASNTEAFF	TGTGCCAGCAGCCGACGGGGGGCTTCGAACACTGAAGCTTTCTTT
TRBV28	TRBD2	-	TRBJ2-5	CASSQAGATQETQYF	TGTGCCAGCAGCCAAGCGGGAGCTACCCAAGAGACCCAGTACTTC
TRBV25-1	-	-	TRBJ2-1	CASSEPGMGEQFF	TGTGCCAGCAGTGAACCCGGGATGGGTGAGCAGTTCTTC
TRBV7-9	TRBD1	-	TRBJ2-1	CASSSAGTGGQQFF	TGTGCCAGCAGCTCCGCCGGGACAGGGGGGCAGCAGTTCTTC
TRBV29-1	TRBD2	-	TRBJ2-7	CSVVGREGPYEQYF	TGCAGCGTCGTAGGGCGGGAGGGCCCCTACGAGCAGTACTTC
TRBV19	-	few	TRBJ1-2	CATTSGGRGYTF	TGTGCCACCACCTCCGGGGGGCGTGGCTACACCTTC
TRBV7-7	-	few	TRBJ2-3	CASAPGAGSTDTQYF	TGTGCTAGCGCGCCAGGGGCAGGAAGCACAGATACGCAGTATTTT
TRBV30	-	-	TRBJ1-1	CAWQMPETGNTEAFF	TGTGCCTGGCAAATGCCGGAGACGGGGAACACTGAAGCTTTCTTT
TRBV7-9	-	-	TRBJ2-2	CAGSSGLAYTGELFF	TGTGCCGGCAGCTCAGGCTTGGCCTACACCGGGGAGCTGTTTTTT
TRBV10-3	-	few	TRBJ2-7	CAISDLAGTIEQYF	TGTGCCATCTCAGATTTGGCCGGGACAATCGAGCAGTACTTC
TRBV9	TRBD1	-	TRBJ2-7	CASSVGGGRRTGIYEQYF	TGTGCCAGCAGCGTAGGTGGAGGGAGGAGGACAGGGATCTACGAGCAGTACTTC
TRBV9	TRBD2	-	TRBJ2-1	CASSVAASGYNEQFF	TGTGCCAGCAGCGTAGCGGCTAGCGGCTACAATGAGCAGTTCTTC
TRBV28	TRBD1	few	TRBJ1-1	CASSLGQGGAFF	TGTGCCAGCAGTCTCGGACAGGGTGGGGCTTTCTTT
TRBV27	-	-	TRBJ1-6	CASSLFPAGKSSYNSPLHF	TGTGCCAGCAGTTTATTCCCTGCAGGGAAGAGCTCCTATAATTCACCCCTCCACTTT
TRBV7-9	-	-	TRBJ1-1	CASSLREGTEAFF	TGTGCCAGCAGCTTGCGGGAGGGCACTGAAGCTTTCTTT
TRBV5-4	TRBD2	-	TRBJ2-3	CASSLGLAGGEDTQYF	TGTGCCAGCAGCTTAGGGCTAGCGGGAGGGGAAGATACGCAGTATTTT
TRBV6-5	TRBD1	-	TRBJ2-7	CASSLDRVVDEQYF	TGTGCCAGCAGCTTGGACAGGGTGGTCGACGAGCAGTACTTC
TRBV9	TRBD2	-	TRBJ2-1	CASSPTTGTSGSGSRGEQFF	TGTGCCAGCAGCCCCACCACCGGGACTAGCGGGAGTGGTTCAAGAGGTGAGCAGTTCTTC
TRBV19	-	-	TRBJ2-5	CASSIYRTGLETQYF	TGTGCCAGTAGTATCTACCGTACAGGGTTGGAGACCCAGTACTTC
TRBV28	-	-	TRBJ1-5	CASSSQGFQPQHF	TGTGCCAGCAGTTCACAGGGATTTCAGCCCCAGCATTTT
TRBV6-1	-	-	TRBJ1-2	CASSGRGVNYGYTF	TGTGCCAGCAGTGGGCGCGGAGTTAACTATGGCTACACCTTC
TRBV27	-	-	TRBJ1-1	CASSKGMNTEAFF	TGTGCCAGCAGTAAGGGGATGAACACTGAAGCTTTCTTT
TRBV28	TRBD1	-	TRBJ2-3	CASSAPGTASTDTQYF	TGTGCCAGCAGTGCACCCGGGACAGCTAGCACAGATACGCAGTATTTT
TRBV7-6	-	-	TRBJ2-7	CASSRQGSYEQYF	TGTGCCAGCAGTCGCCAGGGCTCGTACGAGCAGTACTTC
TRBV5-4	TRBD1	-	TRBJ2-1	CASSLGGQGLNEQFF	TGTGCCAGCAGCTTGGGGGGACAGGGGCTTAATGAGCAGTTCTTC
TRBV7-2	TRBD1	-	TRBJ2-7	CASSPSGGFSYEQYF	TGTGCCAGCAGCCCTTCAGGGGGATTTTCCTACGAGCAGTACTTC
TRBV28	-	-	TRBJ2-2	CASSSGGVTGELFF	TGTGCCAGCAGTTCCGGGGGAGTCACCGGGGAGCTGTTTTTT
TRBV10-1	-	once	TRBJ2-7	CASSEYQISYEQYF	TGCGCCAGCAGTGAGTATCAGATTTCCTACGAGCAGTACTTC
TRBV19	-	-	TRBJ2-2	CASRRIAVTGELFF	TGTGCCAGTAGACGAATAGCGGTCACCGGGGAGCTGTTTTTT
TRBV6-2/TRBV6-3	TRBD2	-	TRBJ2-1	CASSYNSGRAYNEQFF	TGTGCCAGCAGTTACAATAGCGGGAGGGCCTACAATGAGCAGTTCTTC
TRBV29-1	-	-	TRBJ2-1	CSARGWENEQFF	TGCAGCGCCCGAGGGTGGGAAAATGAGCAGTTCTTC
TRBV3-1/TRBV3-2	-	-	TRBJ2-2	CASSQDLRVANTGELFF	TGTGCCAGCAGCCAAGACCTCCGGGTCGCGAACACCGGGGAGCTGTTTTTT
TRBV5-1	-	-	TRBJ2-4	CASSSGLTLGNIQYF	TGCGCCAGCAGCTCGGGACTCACACTGGGGAACATTCAGTACTTC
TRBV7-8	TRBD2	-	TRBJ2-1	CASSKRTSGHYNEQFF	TGTGCCAGCAGCAAAAGGACTAGCGGACACTACAATGAGCAGTTCTTC